The 20 T cell receptor beta chains below were found in one sample sequenced in a study of cytomegalovirus exposure and HLA in healthy donors. Primers: 60 Vbeta forward and 13 Jbeta reverse. Sequencing used immunoSEQ multiplex PCR; TCRdb keeps in-frame clones, though not all of them. Of over 75,000 clones listed, 65% to 80% are singletons. Sequencing was done on a sample of PBMCs. The receptors here all came from a man aged 35-49 years in good health and CMV-seropositive.

The V and J genes are TRBV5-1 and TRBJ2-5, with 8 positions matching TRBD2. The CDR3 spans 15 residues. Germline lookup yields CDR1 SGHRS and CDR2 YFSETQ. V lost 0 bases, J lost 1 base, and 2 bases stayed unmatched. The CDR3 spells CASSLVSGAQETQYF. CDR3 nucleotide sequence: TGCGCCAGCAGCTTGGTTAGCGGGGCCCAAGAGACCCAGTACTTC.

J is TRBJ1-1 and V is TRBV2; D is undetermined. The germline gives CDR1 SNHLY, CDR2 FYNNEI. CDR3 length: 14 residues. V shed 1 base and J shed 5 bases, with 11 bases lying between them. The CDR3 DNA reads as TGTGCCAGCAGTGAAGTGGGAGGTGGAACTGAAGCTTTCTTT. Protein product: CASSEVGGGTEAFF. Full variable domain (missing parts from reference TRBV2 and TRBJ1-1): EPEVTQTPSHQVTQMGQEVILRCVPISNHLYFYWYRQILGQKVEFLVSFYNNEISEKSEIFDDQFSVERPDGSNFTLKIRSTKLEDSAMYFCASSEVGGGTEAFFGQGTRLTVV.

The V gene is TRBV5-1, the J gene TRBJ2-7; 7 positions match TRBD2. Germline loops: CDR1 SGHRS, CDR2 YFSETQ. The trim removed 0 bases at V and 0 bases at J, leaving 9 bases unmatched. The CDR3 is 17 residues long. The CDR3 sequence is CASSLGLQRGRSYEQYF. The CDR3 nucleotides are TGCGCCAGCAGCTTGGGTCTCCAGCGGGGTCGCTCCTACGAGCAGTACTTC.

The chain joins TRBV7-9 to TRBJ2-2; 7 bases match TRBD1. The germline CDR1 and CDR2 sequences are SEHNR and FQNEAQ (reference sequence). The CDR3 loop spans 15 amino acids. Losses at the gene ends were 4 bases for V and 2 bases for J; bases not matched to a gene: 4. The CDR3 reads CASSSGTVNTGELFF. In nucleotides, the CDR3 is TGTGCCAGCAGCTCCGGGACAGTTAACACCGGGGAGCTGTTTTTT.

This clone appeared a few times. V is TRBV10-1 and J is TRBJ2-1; D may be TRBD2 (5 bases). Germline V CDR1 and CDR2: WNHNN, SYGVQD (reference sequence). This CDR3 contains 13 residues. Between the trimmed V and J ends, which lost 2 bases and 7 bases, there was a span of 9 bases. The CDR3 sequence: CASSESGANEQFF. The CDR3 DNA reads as TGCGCCAGCAGTGAGAGCGGAGCAAATGAGCAGTTCTTC.

The chain has TRBV2 and TRBJ2-4, with 8 bases fitting TRBD1. Trimming removed 5 bases from V and 8 bases from J; junction bases left unmatched: 11. CDR1 is SNHLY, CDR2 FYNNEI, per germline. This CDR3 is built from 15 residues. CDR3: CASSQGASYEYIQYF. CDR3 DNA: TGTGCCAGCAGTCAGGGGGCTAGTTATGAATACATTCAGTACTTC.

The chain recombines TRBV15 with TRBJ2-1; 7 bases agree with TRBD2. The J segment lost 6 bases and the V segment lost 1 base, leaving 6 bases of the junction unmatched. Germline CDR1 LNHNV, CDR2 YYDKDF (reference sequence). The CDR3 runs 15 residues. CDR3 amino acids: CATSRVRESVNEQFF. CDR3 DNA sequence: TGTGCCACCAGCAGAGTGCGGGAGTCGGTCAATGAGCAGTTCTTC.

The chain has TRBV11-2 and TRBJ1-5, with D perhaps TRBD1 (5 bases). Trimming removed 2 bases from V and 4 bases from J, with 6 bases in between. This CDR3 has 13 amino acids. CDR1 is SGHAT and CDR2 is FQNNGV in the germline V gene. CDR3 residues: CASSLRGNQPQHF. The CDR3 nucleotides read TGTGCCAGCAGCTTAAGGGGAAATCAGCCCCAGCATTTT.

CDR3 nucleotide sequence: TGTGCCAGCAGTGAACCGGGGGGAGGGATAGATACGCAGTATTTT. Translating it yields CASSEPGGGIDTQYF. The chain has TRBV2 and TRBJ2-3; 7 bases match TRBD2. This CDR3 spans 15 amino acids. With V trimmed by 2 bases and J by 5 bases, 7 bases remained unmatched. CDR1 is SNHLY and CDR2 is FYNNEI in the germline V gene.

The chain carries TRBV10-1 and TRBJ2-1; tentative D call: TRBD1 (5 bases). V was clipped by 5 bases and J by 3 bases, with 14 bases between them. The CDR3 sequence is 15 residues long. Germline-derived CDR1 and CDR2 are WNHNN and SYGVQD (reference sequence). DNA for the CDR3: TGCGCCAGCAGTTCATCCTTCCAGGGCTACAATGAGCAGTTCTTC. Translated, it gives CASSSSFQGYNEQFF.

J is TRBJ2-3 and V is TRBV9; 7 positions agree with TRBD1. Germline V CDR1 and CDR2: SGDLS, YYNGEE. The CDR3 has 14 amino acids. The V and J ends lost 6 bases and 6 bases, in that order; junction bases with no gene match: 10. The CDR3 DNA reads as TGTGCCAGCACTCTGACAGGGTTGGACGATACGCAGTATTTT. Protein product: CASTLTGLDDTQYF.

V is TRBV27 and J is TRBJ2-3; 7 bases line up with TRBD1. J gave up 2 bases and V 7 bases, and 6 bases lay outside the gene matches. Germline loops: CDR1 MNHEY, CDR2 SMNVEV (reference sequence). This CDR3 spans 14 amino acids. For the CDR3, the DNA is TGTGCCAGCACCCTGGACAGGTACACAGATACGCAGTATTTT. It specifies CASTLDRYTDTQYF.

The V gene is TRBV2, the J gene TRBJ1-5; 7 bases agree with TRBD1. The CDR3 is 15 amino acids. Germline V lookup: CDR1 SNHLY, CDR2 FYNNEI. V was pared by 2 bases and J by 2 bases, with 3 bases of the junction left unmatched. The CDR3, as DNA: TGTGCCAGCAGTGAACAGGGGGTGGGCAATCAGCCCCAGCATTTT. This gives the protein CASSEQGVGNQPQHF.

The rearrangement uses TRBV29-1 and TRBJ2-4; 7 bases fit TRBD1. Trimming took 3 bases from V and 1 from J; bases not matched to a gene: 6. Germline loops: CDR1 SQVTM, CDR2 ANQGSEA. The CDR3 runs to 15 residues. This CDR3 reads CSVEYRGAAKNIQYF. The DNA of the CDR3 is TGCAGCGTTGAGTACAGGGGAGCGGCCAAAAACATTCAGTACTTC.

The V call is TRBV5-1, the J call TRBJ1-2; D is possibly TRBD1 (6 bases). Germline lookup yields CDR1 SGHRS and CDR2 YFSETQ. V lost 4 bases, J lost 6 bases, and 16 bases lay in between. The length of the CDR3 is 14 residues. The CDR3 loop reads CASSLQGFVDGYTF. In nucleotides, the CDR3 is TGCGCCAGCAGCCTTCAGGGGTTTGTAGATGGCTACACCTTC.

This chain joins TRBV7-3 and TRBJ2-7; D perhaps matches TRBD2 (6 bases). The V end lost 1 base, the J end lost 2 bases, and 12 bases lay between the germline ends. Germline V lookup: CDR1 SGHTA, CDR2 FQGTGA. The CDR3 length is 15 residues. As DNA, the CDR3 is TGTGCCAGCAGCTTAAGGGGCGGGGCAGCCTACGAGCAGTACTTC. Its protein is CASSLRGGAAYEQYF. Full variable domain (outside the CDR3, taken from reference TRBV7-3 and TRBJ2-7): GAGVSQTPSNKVTEKGKYVELRCDPISGHTALYWYRQSLGQGPEFLIYFQGTGAADDSGLPNDRFFAVRPEGSVSTLKIQRTERGDSAVYLCASSLRGGAAYEQYFGPGTRLTVT.

The chain is built from TRBV29-1 and TRBJ2-1; 7 positions agree with TRBD2. Looked up from germline, CDR1 is SQVTM and CDR2 is ANQGSEA. The CDR3 sequence is 15 residues long. V shed 2 bases and J 9 bases; nucleotides not matched to a gene: 13. The CDR3 reads CSVEPLADASGEQFF. The DNA for the CDR3 is TGCAGCGTTGAACCCCTAGCGGATGCCTCGGGTGAGCAGTTCTTC.

This clone was seen only a few times. The gene calls are TRBV4-3 and TRBJ1-3; D is unresolved. Germline V gene data show CDR1 as LGHNA and CDR2 as YSLEER. The V end was cut by 4 bases, the J end by 11 bases, with 12 bases between. CDR3 length: 12 amino acids. The CDR3 is CASSPNFVAIYF. CDR3 nucleotide sequence: TGCGCCAGCAGCCCTAATTTCGTCGCCATATATTTT.

This sequence joins TRBV7-2 and TRBJ2-5; D is uncertain. Gene TRBJ2-7 matches the end of the DNA better, so the J call may be wrong. CDR1 is SGHTA and CDR2 is FQGNSA in the germline V gene. CDR3 length: 14 residues. The CDR3: CASSLDRASYEQYF. DNA of the CDR3: TGTGCCAGCAGCTTAGATCGCGCCTCCTACGAGCAGTACTTC.

V is TRBV27 and J is TRBJ2-6; D might be TRBD2 (7 bases). Germline V gives CDR1 MNHEY, CDR2 SMNVEV (reference sequence). The CDR3 is made up of 15 amino acids. Trimming took off 7 bases at V and 4 bases at J, with 14 bases between the two ends. The CDR3 nucleotides are TGTGCCAGCACCTGGGGGGGGCGCGGGGCCAACGTCCTGACTTTC. Protein product: CASTWGGRGANVLTF. Based on the CDR3 plus reference TRBV27 and TRBJ2-6, the full variable domain is EAQVTQNPRYLITVTGKKLTVTCSQNMNHEYMSWYRQDPGLGLRQIYYSMNVEVTDKGDVPEGYKVSRKEKRNFPLILESPSPNQTSLYFCASTWGGRGANVLTFGAGSRLTVL.